This T cell receptor (beta chain) was observed in a study of shared clonotypes between healthy human individuals (dated by TCRdb to the early 2020s). Regarding the complete study: A couple of women and a few men aged 18 to 49 years were included in the cohort. Per donor, three plates each were used for CD4 naive and CD4 memory, two for CD8 naive, and one for CD8 memory. Blood TCR repertoires of five healthy adults were deeply sequenced to estimate repertoire size and the extent of clonotype sharing between individuals. To increase sequencing depth and limit assay-specific biases, TCR repertoire library preparation and sequencing were carried out by different laboratories using diverse techniques. Between about 0.85 and 8.9 billion PBMCs per donor were obtained by leukapheresis. General study outcomes and caveats: Pairwise subsampling indicated that sequencing depth was expected to affect the degree of clonotype sharing among donors. Because the study included only a small number of donors, the genetic and exposure-history diversity represented was limited. Compared with non-shared clonotypes, clonotypes shared by all four sorted-subset donors had higher generation probabilities. Incomplete sequencing was indicated by rarefaction of sorted-subset datasets, despite the large sequencing depth. Naive subsets generally had larger estimated clonotype richness than memory subsets did. Sharing across several donors was observed for roughly 5% of naive CD4, 3.5% of naive CD8, about 2.5% of memory CD4, and less than 0.45% of memory CD8 clonotypes. Sampling was restricted to blood, and TCR repertoires in tissue are likely to differ from TCR repertoires in blood.

A note on this clone: Its antigen remains unidentified. No base quality values were provided; no much bigger clone lies one nucleotide off.

Healthy HIV-negative adults with no recently reported acute infections or vaccinations were included as donors. All donors were Caucasian adults living in Nashville, Tennessee, USA. The CD8 memory samples were a combination of magnetically selected CD45RO+ cells and CCR7-negative CD45RA+ effector memory (TemRA) cells. Blood was obtained by leukapheresis, after which PBMCs were separated by Ficoll-Histopaque density gradient centrifugation and cryopreserved in liquid nitrogen vapor phase. Analytical flow cytometry was used to check the purity and quantity of every magnetically sorted T cell population. From each sorted fraction, genomic DNA was isolated and quantified by UV absorbance on a Nanodrop 2000c. Using the deep immunoSEQ assay, multiplex PCR amplified TCR CDR3 regions from genomic DNA. Extracted genomic DNA from each cell subset was distributed evenly across all wells of several immunoSEQ 96-well plates, and each plate was treated as a replicate. For sorted subsets, each replicate PCR was loaded with 200 to 250 ng genomic DNA, equivalent to 25,000 to 35,000 T cell genomes. The purified libraries were quantified using a Qubit 3.0 fluorometer, sized with a Bioanalyzer 2100, and then quantified again using the KAPA Library Quantification kit. A separate single-read 150-cycle Illumina NextSeq 550 flow cell was used to sequence each immunoSEQ 96-well plate. On the study's bioinformatics: The immunoSEQ output contained only junctional sequences without quality scores, so filtering could not match that applied to full-length reads. Sequences were annotated with PyIR, a Python wrapper for IgBLAST v1.9, using IMGT germline references to assign V/J genes and CDR3. Any read was removed if the V/J assignment was weak (E-value above 1e-6), the CDR3 was missing, or the read contained stop codons, out-of-frame junctions, or ambiguous translated residues. A V3J clonotype was defined by an identical inferred V gene, J gene, and CDR3 amino acid sequence. Percentage overlap between repertoires was calculated by dividing the number of shared unique clonotypes by the size of the smaller repertoire. Richness of each repertoire was evaluated using RTK rarefaction, the Chao1 estimator, and Recon v2.1 estimates of unobserved clonotypes. OLGA was used to compute generation probabilities for all TCRbeta clonotypes that the gDNA method yielded from a handful of donors. What TCRdb holds here is the immuneACCESS table cut down to in-frame rearrangements. Part of the clones is not present; checked against another copy, under half of the missing clones reflect an unresolved V gene, and the others are unexplained. D and trimming were read from the DNA, whereas the V and J calls and clone size are those reported in that table. This sample holds about 320,000 clones; about nine tenths were observed only once. The ten largest account for roughly 17% of the sample.

The sample comprised memory CD8+ T cells sorted from blood. In light of the paper, this sample's cell subset or site label describes: CD45RO+ cells pooled with CCR7-negative TemRA cells. The origin of this receptor is a man between 18 and 35 years old in good health.

The DNA sequence is as follows: TGTGCCAGCACCGGACTAGCCGGCAATGAGCAGTTCTTC. The translation is CASTGLAGNEQFF. The rearranged segments are TRBV2 and TRBJ2-1; TRBD2 lines up with 8 middle nucleotides. Germline trimming: 7 bases from V, 6 bases from J; junction bases outside gene matches: 5. The germline V gene specifies SNHLY as CDR1 and FYNNEI as CDR2. The CDR3 contains 13 residues, cysteine and phenylalanine counted. Left in the record is the CDR3 DNA by itself, 39 bases read in frame from the first base.